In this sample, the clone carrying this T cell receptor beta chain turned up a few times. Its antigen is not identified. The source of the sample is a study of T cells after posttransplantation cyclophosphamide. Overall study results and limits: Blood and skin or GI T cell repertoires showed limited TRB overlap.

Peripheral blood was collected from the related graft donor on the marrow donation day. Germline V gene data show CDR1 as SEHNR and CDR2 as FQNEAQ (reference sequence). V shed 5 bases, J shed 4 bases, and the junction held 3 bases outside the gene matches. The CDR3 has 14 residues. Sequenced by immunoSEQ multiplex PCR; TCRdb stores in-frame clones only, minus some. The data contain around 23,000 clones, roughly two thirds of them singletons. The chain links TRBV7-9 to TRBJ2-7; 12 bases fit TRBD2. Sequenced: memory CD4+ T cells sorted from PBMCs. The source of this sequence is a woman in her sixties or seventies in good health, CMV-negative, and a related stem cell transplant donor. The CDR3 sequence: CASSRTSGKYEQYF. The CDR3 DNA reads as TGTGCCAGCAGCCGGACTAGCGGGAAATACGAGCAGTACTTC.